This record concerns one T cell receptor (beta chain) sequence. These data are taken from a study of blood T cell repertoires in COVID-19. At the level of the study: The analysed material was cDNA or gDNA that came from T cells, B-cell-depleted T cells, or PBMCs.

CDR3 size: 16 residues. Germline CDR1 and CDR2: LNHDA and SQIVND (reference sequence). J gave up 0 bases and V 6 bases, and 9 bases lay outside the gene matches. In the authors' workflow: Scientists estimated how many nucleated cells there were by amplifying reference gene primers. Libraries were prepared by immunoSEQ multiplex PCR; TCRdb keeps only in-frame clonotypes and omits some of them. Clone size and the V and J calls come from that table; the DNA yielded D and trimming. The data hold over 90,000 clones, with around 90% observed a single time. The receptor's source is a woman older than 75 in a cohort sampled during active COVID-19. Source material: peripheral blood. V and J are TRBV19 and TRBJ2-3, with TRBD1 identical over 7 bases. The CDR3 here is CASSDPGQKSTDTQYF. As DNA, the CDR3 is TGTGCCAGTAGCGATCCGGGACAGAAAAGCACAGATACGCAGTATTTT.